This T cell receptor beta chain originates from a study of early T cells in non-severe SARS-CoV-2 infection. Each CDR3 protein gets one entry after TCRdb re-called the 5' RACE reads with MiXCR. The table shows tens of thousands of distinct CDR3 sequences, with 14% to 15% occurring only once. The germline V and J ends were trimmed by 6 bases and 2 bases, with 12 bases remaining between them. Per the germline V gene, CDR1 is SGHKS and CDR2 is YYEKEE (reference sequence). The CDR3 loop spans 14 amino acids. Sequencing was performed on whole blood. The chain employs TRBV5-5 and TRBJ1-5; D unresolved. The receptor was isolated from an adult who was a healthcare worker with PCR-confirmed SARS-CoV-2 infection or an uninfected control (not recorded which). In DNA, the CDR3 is TGTGCCAGCACCACCGCGGGCGGCAATCAGCCCCAGCATTTT. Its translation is CASTTAGGNQPQHF.